The next 18 T cell receptor beta chains were all read from a single sample in a study of T cell changes during pregnancy in multiple sclerosis (dated by TCRdb to about 2019). Library preparation used the immunoSEQ multiplex PCR assay. TCRdb obtained this table from immuneACCESS and retained in-frame rearrangements with V and J assigned. These tables miss some clones; where compared with another copy, unresolved V genes account for less than half of the shortfall, and the remainder is unexplained. This sample comprises approximately 35,000 clones, approximately 89% of them detected only once. The top ten hold more than 0.7% of the sample. The sample was CD4+ T cells from peripheral blood mononuclear cells, taken after pregnancy. These receptors all come from a female donor in good health, enrolled as a control in a pregnancy study.

As regards this clone: One junction end disagrees with the germline gene, perhaps due to a read error. Other nucleotide sequences in the sample specify the same CDR3. The CDR3, as DNA: TGCGCCAGCAGCACCCGACAGGGCACTGAAGCCTTCTTT. It codes for CASSTRQGTEAFF. The V call is TRBV5-1, the J call TRBJ1-1; 7 nucleotides align to TRBD1. Germline V gene lookup returns CDR1 SGHRS and CDR2 YFSETQ. The CDR3 length is 13 residues.

This sequence joins TRBV6-6 and TRBJ2-7; 8 bases line up with TRBD1. The CDR3 covers 13 residues. Germline values: CDR1 MNHNY, CDR2 SVGAGI (reference sequence). The ends lost 2 bases at V and 4 bases at J; junction bases unmatched: 1. For the CDR3, the DNA is TGTGCCAGCAGTTACAGACAGGGGTACGAGCAGTACTTC. Protein: CASSYRQGYEQYF.

This rearrangement joins TRBV9 to TRBJ1-3; no clear D gene. The CDR3 is made up of 13 amino acids. Germline V gene sequence: CDR1 SGDLS, CDR2 YYNGEE. V was trimmed by 4 bases and J by 1 base, leaving 6 bases between them. The CDR3, as DNA: TGTGCCAGCAGCCTCTCGTCTGGAAACACCATATATTTT. The encoded protein is CASSLSSGNTIYF.

V is TRBV20-1 and J is TRBJ2-1, with 7 positions matching TRBD2. Germline V gives CDR1 DFQATT, CDR2 SNEGSKA (reference sequence). The J segment lost 7 bases and the V segment lost 3 bases, leaving 0 bases of the junction unmatched. The CDR3 has 11 amino acids. In DNA, the CDR3 is TGCAGTGCTAGGGGGGGGAATGAGCAGTTCTTC. Its translation: CSARGGNEQFF.

The rearrangement joins TRBV5-6 to TRBJ2-3; 8 bases agree with TRBD2. The CDR3 totals 16 residues. V trimming: 0 bases; J trimming: 1 base; junction bases outside the gene matches: 4. Germline loops: CDR1 SGHDT, CDR2 YYEEEE. CDR3 amino acids: CASSLAWRGGTDTQYF. The CDR3 DNA sequence: TGTGCCAGCAGCTTGGCTTGGCGGGGGGGCACAGATACGCAGTATTTT.

The chain uses TRBV6-5 and TRBJ1-1; D is perhaps TRBD1 (5 bases). Trimming cost V 2 bases and J 3 bases, with 16 bases left between them. The CDR3 consists of 16 residues. The germline CDR1 and CDR2 sequences are MNHEY and SVGAGI. CDR3 sequence: CASSYGGGEKHTEAFF. In nucleotides, the CDR3 is TGTGCCAGCAGTTACGGCGGGGGGGAAAAGCACACTGAAGCTTTCTTT.

The chain employs TRBV7-2 and TRBJ2-3; 8 nucleotides match TRBD2. There are 16 residues in the CDR3. Germline CDR1 and CDR2: SGHTA and FQGNSA. With V trimmed by 3 bases and J by 5 bases, 10 bases remained unmatched. In DNA, the CDR3 is TGTGCCAGCAGCTTCCGCCAAGCGGGGGTGGGAGATACGCAGTATTTT. This encodes CASSFRQAGVGDTQYF.

V usage is TRBV6-5 and J usage is TRBJ1-1; the D is unclear. CDR1 and CDR2 (germline): MNHEY, SVGAGI. V lost 2 bases and J 4 bases, leaving 8 bases between the germline ends. The CDR3 is made up of 13 amino acids. CDR3 in amino acids: CASSYERGTEAFF. The CDR3 bases are TGTGCCAGCAGTTACGAGCGGGGCACTGAAGCTTTCTTT.

This chain uses TRBV6-4 with TRBJ2-1; TRBD1 matches 11 bases. Trimming took 9 bases from V and 8 from J; bases not matched to a gene: 9. Germline V lookup: CDR1 MRHNA, CDR2 SNTAGT. This CDR3 contains 14 residues. CDR3 in amino acids: CASRLDRGLDEQFF. The CDR3 coding sequence is TGTGCCAGTCGTTTGGACAGGGGGCTCGATGAGCAGTTCTTC.

The chain is built from TRBV27 and TRBJ1-1; TRBD1 aligns across 7 bases. Trimming removed 3 bases from V and 1 base from J; junction bases left unmatched: 5. This CDR3 region has 15 residues. The germline gives CDR1 MNHEY, CDR2 SMNVEV (reference sequence). The CDR3 region has the DNA TGTGCCAGCAGTTTCACCGGGACAGAGAACACTGAAGCTTTCTTT. Protein sequence: CASSFTGTENTEAFF.

The gene calls are TRBV4-3 and TRBJ2-1; 9 nucleotides agree with TRBD2. Per germline, CDR1 LGHNA and CDR2 YSLEER. This CDR3 spans 18 amino acids. The V segment lost 0 bases and the J segment 5 bases; nucleotides outside the gene matches: 11. The CDR3, as DNA: TGCGCCAGCAGCCAAGACGCTCTTGTGGCGGGAGGGAACAATGAGCAGTTCTTC. It is translated as CASSQDALVAGGNNEQFF.

V is TRBV19 and J is TRBJ1-1; 8 bases map to TRBD1. This CDR3 comprises 13 residues. Germline CDR1 LNHDA, CDR2 SQIVND (reference sequence). The CDR3 loop reads CAVKTGVNTEAFF. CDR3 nucleotides: TGTGCTGTCAAGACAGGGGTGAACACTGAAGCTTTCTTT.

V usage is TRBV7-3 and J usage is TRBJ2-1, with 10 bases aligning to TRBD1. Losses at the gene ends were 5 bases for V and 9 bases for J; bases not matched to a gene: 4. Per the germline V gene, CDR1 is SGHTA and CDR2 is FQGTGA. This CDR3 has 13 residues. The CDR3 DNA sequence: TGTGCCAGCAGCGCAGGGACAGGGGTTGAGCAGTTCTTC. Translating it yields CASSAGTGVEQFF.

This clone has just one count. This sequence joins TRBV5-1 and TRBJ1-1; 9 bases are shared with TRBD1. The CDR3 length is 15 residues. The J segment lost 3 bases and the V segment lost 5 bases, leaving 8 bases of the junction unmatched. Germline loops: CDR1 SGHRS, CDR2 YFSETQ. CDR3 amino acids: CASRGGQGPHTEAFF. Here the CDR3 DNA reads TGCGCCAGCAGGGGTGGACAGGGGCCTCACACTGAAGCTTTCTTT.

This rearrangement joins TRBV7-2 to TRBJ2-7; D possibly corresponds to TRBD1 (6 bases). V was clipped by 2 bases and J by 1 base, with 12 bases between them. This CDR3 has 15 residues. CDR1 is SGHTA, CDR2 FQGNSA, per germline. The CDR3 nucleotides are TGTGCCAGCAGCTTAAGCAGGGGTCCGTCCTACGAGCAGTACTTC. Its translation: CASSLSRGPSYEQYF.

The chain couples TRBV7-3 to TRBJ2-1, with 13 bases aligning to TRBD2. Germline trimming cut 5 bases from V and 10 bases from J; bases unmatched to any gene: 8. Germline loops: CDR1 SGHTA, CDR2 FQGTGA. The CDR3 consists of 15 residues. Here the CDR3 DNA reads TGTGCCAGCAGCGCTGGACTAGCGGGAGTCCAAGAGCAGTTCTTC. Its protein product is CASSAGLAGVQEQFF.

V and J are TRBV10-1 and TRBJ2-2, with TRBD2 identical over 11 bases. The trim removed 3 bases at V and 3 bases at J, leaving 0 bases unmatched. In germline, CDR1 is WNHNN, CDR2 SYGVQD (reference sequence). This CDR3 has 15 amino acids. DNA of the CDR3: TGCGCCAGCAGTGAACTAGCGGGAGACACCGGGGAGCTGTTTTTT. Translation: CASSELAGDTGELFF.

V is TRBV11-3 and J is TRBJ1-3, with D perhaps TRBD1 (5 bases). CDR3 size: 15 residues. Deletions cut 4 bases from V and 3 bases from J, with 13 bases between. Germline V gene sequence: CDR1 SGHNT, CDR2 YENEEA. The CDR3 bases are TGTGCCAGCAGCTCCATGGGGGACTATGGAAACACCATATATTTT. This sequence encodes CASSSMGDYGNTIYF.